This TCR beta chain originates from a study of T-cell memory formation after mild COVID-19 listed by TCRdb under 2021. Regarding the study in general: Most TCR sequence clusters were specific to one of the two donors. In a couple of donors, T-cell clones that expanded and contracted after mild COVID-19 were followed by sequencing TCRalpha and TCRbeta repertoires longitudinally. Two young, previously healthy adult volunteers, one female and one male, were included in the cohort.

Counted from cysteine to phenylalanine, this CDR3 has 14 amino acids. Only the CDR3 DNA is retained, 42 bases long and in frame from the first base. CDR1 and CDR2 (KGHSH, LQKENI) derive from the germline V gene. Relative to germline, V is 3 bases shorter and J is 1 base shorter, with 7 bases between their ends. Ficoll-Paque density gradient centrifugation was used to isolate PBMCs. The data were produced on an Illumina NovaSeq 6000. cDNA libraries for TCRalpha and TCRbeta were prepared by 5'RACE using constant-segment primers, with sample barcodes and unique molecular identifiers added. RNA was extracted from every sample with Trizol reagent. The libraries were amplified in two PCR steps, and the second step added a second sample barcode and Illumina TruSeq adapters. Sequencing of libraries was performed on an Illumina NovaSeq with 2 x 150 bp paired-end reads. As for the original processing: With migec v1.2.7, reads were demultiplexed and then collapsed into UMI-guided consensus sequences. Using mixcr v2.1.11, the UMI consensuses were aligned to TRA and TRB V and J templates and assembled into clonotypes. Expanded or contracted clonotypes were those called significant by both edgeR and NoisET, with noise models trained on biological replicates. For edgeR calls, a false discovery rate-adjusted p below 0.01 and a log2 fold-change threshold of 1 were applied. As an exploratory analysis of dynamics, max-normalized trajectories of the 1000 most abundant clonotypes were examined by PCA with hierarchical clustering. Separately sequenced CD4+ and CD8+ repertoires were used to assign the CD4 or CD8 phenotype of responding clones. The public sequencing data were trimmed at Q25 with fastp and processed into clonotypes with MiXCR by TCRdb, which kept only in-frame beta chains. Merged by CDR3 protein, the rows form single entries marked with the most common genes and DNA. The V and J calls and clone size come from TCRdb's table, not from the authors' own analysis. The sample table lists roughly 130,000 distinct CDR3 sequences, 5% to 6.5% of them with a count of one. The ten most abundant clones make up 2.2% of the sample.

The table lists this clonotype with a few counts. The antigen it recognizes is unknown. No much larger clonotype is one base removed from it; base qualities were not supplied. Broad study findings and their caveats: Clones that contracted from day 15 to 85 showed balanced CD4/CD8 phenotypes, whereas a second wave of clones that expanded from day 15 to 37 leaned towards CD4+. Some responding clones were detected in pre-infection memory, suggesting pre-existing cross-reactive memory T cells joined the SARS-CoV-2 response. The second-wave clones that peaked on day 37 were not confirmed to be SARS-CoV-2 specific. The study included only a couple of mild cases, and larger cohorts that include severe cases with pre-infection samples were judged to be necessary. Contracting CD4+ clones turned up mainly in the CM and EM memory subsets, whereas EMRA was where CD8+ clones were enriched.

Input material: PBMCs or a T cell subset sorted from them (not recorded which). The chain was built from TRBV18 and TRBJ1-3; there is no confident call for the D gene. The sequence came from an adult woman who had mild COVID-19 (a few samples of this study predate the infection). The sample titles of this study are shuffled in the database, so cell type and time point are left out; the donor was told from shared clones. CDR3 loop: CASSPGISGNTIYF. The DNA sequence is TGTGCCAGCTCACCGGGGATATCTGGAAACACCATATATTTT.